These 27 T cell receptor beta chains came from one sample sequenced in a study of tumor-infiltrating lymphocytes in localized non-small cell lung cancer (dated by TCRdb to the early 2020s). The library was built by means of the immunoSEQ multiplex PCR assay. TCRdb took over this immuneACCESS table, retaining in-frame rearrangements with V and J assigned. Such tables are incomplete; in checked studies, under half of the missing clones stem from an unresolved V gene, and the remainder is unexplained. The table for this sample lists tens of thousands of clones; roughly three fifths of them were counted only once. The ten largest clones capture 5.4% of the sample. Sequences were obtained from lung tumor tissue. Receptors originate from a human donor with non-small cell lung cancer.

This CDR3 is CASIPTGTFSYEQYF. CDR3 nucleotide sequence: TGTGCCAGCATCCCCACCGGGACTTTCTCCTACGAGCAGTACTTC. The chain recombines TRBV7-9 with TRBJ2-7; D might be TRBD2 (6 bases). The germline V gene encodes CDR1 SEHNR and CDR2 FQNEAQ (reference sequence). Trimming stripped 7 bases from V and 0 bases from J, with 16 bases between. The CDR3 extends over 15 amino acids.

This clone occurred a few times. The chain employs TRBV18 and TRBJ1-2; 9 positions match TRBD1. There are 14 residues in the CDR3. Germline V gene lookup returns CDR1 KGHSH and CDR2 LQKENI. The junction had 0 bases not matched to a gene; V was cut back by 2 bases and J by 2 bases. For the CDR3, the DNA is TGTGCCAGCTCACCAGGACAGGGGAACTATGGCTACACCTTC. Protein sequence: CASSPGQGNYGYTF.

This clone was counted a few times. The chain carries TRBV29-1 and TRBJ2-6; the D gene is possibly TRBD1 (5 bases). The CDR3 totals 19 residues. Deletions cut 4 bases from V and 0 bases from J, with 22 bases between. Germline V gene data show CDR1 as SQVTM and CDR2 as ANQGSEA. This chain's CDR3 is CSVVGAQAVGHSGANVLTF. CDR3 DNA: TGCAGCGTTGTAGGGGCACAGGCAGTCGGACACTCTGGGGCCAACGTCCTGACTTTC.

This clone was found a few times. The J gene is TRBJ1-1, the V gene TRBV5-1; D gene unclear. The CDR3 is made up of 13 amino acids. The germline gives CDR1 SGHRS, CDR2 YFSETQ. V lost 4 bases and J 9 bases, leaving 16 bases between the germline ends. The CDR3 bases are TGCGCCAGCAGCCCGGATGGGAATCTAAAAGCTTTCTTT. This encodes CASSPDGNLKAFF.

The V call is TRBV6-9, the J call TRBJ1-1; tentatively, D is TRBD1 (5 bases). CDR1 is MNHGY, CDR2 SVAAGI, per germline. Trimming shortened V by 4 bases and J by 4 bases, and 13 bases separated the two germline ends. This CDR3 is 14 amino acids long. CDR3 amino acids: CASSWGGESTEAFF. DNA of the CDR3: TGTGCCAGCAGTTGGGGGGGGGAGAGCACTGAAGCTTTCTTT.

The gene calls are TRBV5-1 and TRBJ2-6, with TRBD1 as a possible D gene (5 bases). The germline V and J ends were trimmed by 2 bases and 12 bases, with 12 bases remaining between them. CDR3 size: 13 residues. CDR1 is SGHRS and CDR2 is YFSETQ in the germline V gene. The CDR3 here is CASSLGVASVLTF. The CDR3 DNA reads as TGCGCCAGCAGCTTAGGGGTGGCCTCCGTCCTGACTTTC.

The chain employs TRBV9 and TRBJ2-2; D remains ambiguous. V lost 4 bases and J 4 bases, leaving 11 bases between the germline ends. CDR1 is SGDLS and CDR2 is YYNGEE in the germline V gene. The CDR3 runs to 14 residues. The CDR3 spells CASSPRLPTGELFF. CDR3 sequence (DNA): TGTGCCAGCAGCCCTAGACTCCCCACCGGGGAGCTGTTTTTT. Full variable domain (outside the CDR3, taken from reference TRBV9 and TRBJ2-2): DSGVTQTPKHLITATGQRVTLRCSPRSGDLSVYWYQQSLDQGLQFLIQYYNGEERAKGNILERFSAQQFPDLHSELNLSSLELGDSALYFCASSPRLPTGELFFGEGSRLTVL.

The chain uses TRBV7-2 and TRBJ1-5; D is undetermined. Between the trimmed V and J ends, which lost 5 bases and 5 bases, there was a span of 13 bases. CDR3 size: 14 residues. CDR1 is SGHTA, CDR2 FQGNSA, per germline. CDR3 amino acids: CASSPYSGDQPQHF. CDR3 nucleotides: TGTGCCAGCAGCCCATACTCTGGGGATCAGCCCCAGCATTTT.

This chain joins TRBV6-1 and TRBJ2-6; the D is unclear. Trimming removed 7 bases at V and 0 bases at J, with 10 bases between. There are 15 residues in the CDR3. The germline gives CDR1 MNHNS, CDR2 SASEGT. The CDR3 spells CASTPLFSGANVLTF. The DNA of the CDR3 is TGTGCCAGCACCCCCCTTTTCTCTGGGGCCAACGTCCTGACTTTC.

The chain is built from TRBV2 and TRBJ1-6; 8 bases agree with TRBD1. This CDR3 spans 16 amino acids. From germline, CDR1 is SNHLY and CDR2 FYNNEI. Trimming removed 4 bases from V and 6 bases from J; junction bases left unmatched: 8. Here the CDR3 reads CASSATDRAPNSPLHF. The CDR3 DNA is TGTGCCAGCAGTGCGACGGACAGGGCCCCTAATTCACCCCTCCACTTT.

The V and J genes are TRBV7-2 and TRBJ2-1; D tentatively fits TRBD1 or TRBD2 (5 bases each). V was trimmed by 4 bases and J by 7 bases, leaving 14 bases between them. Germline CDR1 and CDR2: SGHTA and FQGNSA. CDR3 length: 14 residues. The CDR3 region is CASSWWVGDNEQFF. The CDR3 nucleotides are TGTGCCAGCAGCTGGTGGGTGGGGGATAATGAGCAGTTCTTC.

The sample holds one count of this clone. The V gene is TRBV7-2, the J gene TRBJ1-5; no reliable D call. Trimming left V 4 bases short and J 5 bases short, with 6 bases between. This CDR3 region has 12 residues. Germline V lookup: CDR1 SGHTA, CDR2 FQGNSA. The CDR3 is CASSSRYQPQHF. CDR3 DNA sequence: TGTGCCAGCAGCTCCCGATATCAGCCCCAGCATTTT. The whole variable domain, remainder taken from reference TRBV7-2 and TRBJ1-5, is GAGVSQSPSNKVTEKGKDVELRCDPISGHTALYWYRQSLGQGLEFLIYFQGNSAPDKSGLPSDRFSAERTGGSVSTLTIQRTQQEDSAVYLCASSSRYQPQHFGDGTRLSIL.

DNA of the CDR3: TGCGCCAGCAGCTTCCAGACAAGAAGCACAGATACGCAGTATTTT. Encoded protein: CASSFQTRSTDTQYF. The V call is TRBV5-1, the J call TRBJ2-3, with D hard to call. Germline loops: CDR1 SGHRS, CDR2 YFSETQ. This CDR3 comprises 15 residues. The germline V and J ends were trimmed by 2 bases and 0 bases, with 10 bases remaining between them.

The chain couples TRBV6-1 to TRBJ2-4; D gene unclear. Germline assignment: CDR1 MNHNS and CDR2 SASEGT. V was shortened by 2 bases and J by 0 bases, with 14 bases between the two germline ends. The CDR3 is 17 amino acids. The CDR3 sequence is CASSEWEENIAKNIQYF. The DNA for the CDR3 is TGTGCCAGCAGTGAATGGGAAGAGAATATAGCCAAAAACATTCAGTACTTC.

The chain employs TRBV5-4 and TRBJ2-3; TRBD2 aligns across 15 bases. J gave up 4 bases and V 4 bases, and 10 bases lay outside the gene matches. The germline gives CDR1 SGHNT, CDR2 YYREEE (reference sequence). The CDR3 is made up of 18 amino acids. Written as DNA, the CDR3 is TGTGCCAGCAGCAGACCCCCGGGACTAGCGGGAGGTGCAGATACGCAGTATTTT. This gives the protein CASSRPPGLAGGADTQYF.

This chain connects TRBV2 to TRBJ1-5; D gene ambiguous. Trimming pared 5 bases from V and 6 bases from J, leaving 17 bases between. Germline V gene data show CDR1 as SNHLY and CDR2 as FYNNEI. The CDR3 has 15 residues. Here the CDR3 DNA reads TGTGCCAGCAGTCCCGGACCCGACCGGGGTCAGCCCCAGCATTTT. Its translation is CASSPGPDRGQPQHF.

The chain has TRBV2 and TRBJ2-6; D is unclear. This CDR3 spans 16 amino acids. In germline, CDR1 is SNHLY, CDR2 FYNNEI. Trimming took 2 bases from V and 10 from J, leaving 18 bases between them. CDR3 residues: CASSERPPGISNVLTF. The CDR3 DNA reads TGTGCCAGCAGTGAAAGGCCACCGGGCATCTCTAACGTCCTGACTTTC. Full variable domain (remainder filled in from reference TRBV2 and TRBJ2-6): EPEVTQTPSHQVTQMGQEVILRCVPISNHLYFYWYRQILGQKVEFLVSFYNNEISEKSEIFDDQFSVERPDGSNFTLKIRSTKLEDSAMYFCASSERPPGISNVLTFGAGSRLTVL.

The CDR3: CATSPTRGVDYEQYF. CDR3 coding DNA: TGTGCCACCAGCCCCACCCGGGGGGTGGACTACGAGCAGTACTTC. The V gene is TRBV15, the J gene TRBJ2-7, with 7 bases aligning to TRBD2. The CDR3 spans 15 residues. Germline loops: CDR1 LNHNV, CDR2 YYDKDF (reference sequence). The V gene end was trimmed by 5 bases and the J gene end by 3 bases; junction bases not matched to a gene: 10.

The chain is built from TRBV19 and TRBJ2-1; TRBD1 agrees at 10 bases. The CDR3 loop spans 15 amino acids. The germline CDR1 and CDR2 sequences are LNHDA and SQIVND (reference sequence). Unmatched junction bases numbered 2, after V lost 1 base and J lost 5 bases. As DNA, the CDR3 is TGTGCCAGTAGTATAGTTGGGACAGGGGACAATGAGCAGTTCTTC. Protein: CASSIVGTGDNEQFF.

The gene calls are TRBV4-1 and TRBJ2-3; 10 bases are a match to TRBD1. Trimming cost V 2 bases and J 2 bases; bases outside gene matches: 10. The CDR3 totals 18 residues. The germline gives CDR1 MGHRA, CDR2 YSYEKL. CDR3 DNA: TGCGCCAGCAGCCAAAAAGCGGAGGGACAGGGGTACACAGATACGCAGTATTTT. It translates to CASSQKAEGQGYTDTQYF.

This chain connects TRBV5-1 to TRBJ2-1, with TRBD2 identical over 10 bases. This CDR3 has 15 residues. The V gene end was trimmed by 6 bases and the J gene end by 5 bases; junction bases not matched to a gene: 8. Germline CDR1 SGHRS, CDR2 YFSETQ. CDR3 nucleotide sequence: TGCGCCAGCATTACCGGGACTAGCGTCCACAATGAGCAGTTCTTC. It encodes CASITGTSVHNEQFF.

J is TRBJ2-5 and V is TRBV18; D gene uncertain. Trimming removed 3 bases at V and 4 bases at J, with 6 bases between. The CDR3 totals 12 residues. Germline V gene data show CDR1 as KGHSH and CDR2 as LQKENI. CDR3 amino acids: CASSPEGETQYF. In DNA form, the CDR3 reads TGTGCCAGCTCACCCGAAGGAGAGACCCAGTACTTC.

V usage is TRBV2 and J usage is TRBJ1-2, with D tentatively TRBD1 (5 bases). V was trimmed by 1 base and J by 8 bases, leaving 11 bases between them. The CDR3 has 13 residues. The germline V gene encodes CDR1 SNHLY and CDR2 FYNNEI. The CDR3 sequence is CASSEERGLGYTF. CDR3 coding DNA: TGTGCCAGCAGTGAAGAGAGGGGATTAGGCTACACCTTC.

V is TRBV30 and J is TRBJ2-1; TRBD2 matches 9 bases. This CDR3 region has 12 residues. Germline V lookup: CDR1 GTSNPN, CDR2 SVGIG (reference sequence). V lost 7 bases to trimming and J lost 2 bases; unmatched junction nucleotides: 0. The CDR3 protein is CASSGTYNEQFF. CDR3 in DNA: TGTGCCTCTAGCGGGACCTACAATGAGCAGTTCTTC.

The V gene is TRBV4-1, the J gene TRBJ2-7; the D is unclear. Deletions cut 0 bases from V and 4 bases from J, with 19 bases between. Germline lookup yields CDR1 MGHRA and CDR2 YSYEKL. This CDR3 contains 17 residues. The DNA for the CDR3 is TGCGCCAGCAGCCAAGAAGTCGCCCTCACCCCCTATTACGAGCAGTACTTC. This gives the protein CASSQEVALTPYYEQYF.

The rearrangement uses TRBV7-2 and TRBJ2-4; TRBD1 matches at 7 bases. CDR1 and CDR2 from the germline V gene are SGHTA and FQGNSA. V lost 5 bases and J lost 15; bases outside the gene matches: 10. The CDR3 is made up of 12 amino acids. The CDR3 DNA is TGTGCCAGCAGCCGAGATCAGACAGGGTCGTACTTC. It codes for CASSRDQTGSYF.

The chain recombines TRBV4-1 with TRBJ2-5, with 7 bases that match TRBD1. V was pared by 1 base and J by 5 bases, with 7 bases of the junction left unmatched. In germline, CDR1 is MGHRA, CDR2 YSYEKL. The CDR3 contains 15 residues. The DNA for the CDR3 is TGCGCCAGCAGCCAAGGTACAGGGGCTGCGGAGACCCAGTACTTC. Translation gives CASSQGTGAAETQYF.